Included here is one TCR beta chain sequence, with context. Its matching antigen is unknown. The data belong to a study of OX40 agonist ivuxolimab in advanced cancers. Study-wide background: Patients received ivuxolimab, an agonistic anti-OX40 (CD134) antibody.

Regarding the study as a whole: Expanded clones belonging to CD8+ T cells outnumbered, on average, those of CD4+.

Peripheral blood came from all dose cohorts at three timepoints. TCRdb's table, derived via immunoSEQ multiplex PCR, lists solely in-frame clones and lacks some. The repertoire holds 62,000 or so clones, 85% seen once, with about 3.7% in the top ten. Germline V gene lookup returns CDR1 SGHNT and CDR2 YYREEE (reference sequence). With 4 bases clipped from V and 8 bases from J, the junction kept 13 bases outside the gene matches. This CDR3 has 15 amino acids. The source is an adult with an advanced solid tumor such as melanoma, head and neck, liver or kidney cancer. The J gene is TRBJ2-7, the V gene TRBV5-4; 9 bases are shared with TRBD1. Sequenced here: CD4+ or CD8+ T cells sorted from blood, sampled in a trial of the OX40 agonist ivuxolimab. The CDR3 sequence: CASSGGQGPFGQQYF. DNA of the CDR3: TGTGCCAGCAGCGGGGGACAGGGCCCTTTCGGGCAGCAGTACTTC.